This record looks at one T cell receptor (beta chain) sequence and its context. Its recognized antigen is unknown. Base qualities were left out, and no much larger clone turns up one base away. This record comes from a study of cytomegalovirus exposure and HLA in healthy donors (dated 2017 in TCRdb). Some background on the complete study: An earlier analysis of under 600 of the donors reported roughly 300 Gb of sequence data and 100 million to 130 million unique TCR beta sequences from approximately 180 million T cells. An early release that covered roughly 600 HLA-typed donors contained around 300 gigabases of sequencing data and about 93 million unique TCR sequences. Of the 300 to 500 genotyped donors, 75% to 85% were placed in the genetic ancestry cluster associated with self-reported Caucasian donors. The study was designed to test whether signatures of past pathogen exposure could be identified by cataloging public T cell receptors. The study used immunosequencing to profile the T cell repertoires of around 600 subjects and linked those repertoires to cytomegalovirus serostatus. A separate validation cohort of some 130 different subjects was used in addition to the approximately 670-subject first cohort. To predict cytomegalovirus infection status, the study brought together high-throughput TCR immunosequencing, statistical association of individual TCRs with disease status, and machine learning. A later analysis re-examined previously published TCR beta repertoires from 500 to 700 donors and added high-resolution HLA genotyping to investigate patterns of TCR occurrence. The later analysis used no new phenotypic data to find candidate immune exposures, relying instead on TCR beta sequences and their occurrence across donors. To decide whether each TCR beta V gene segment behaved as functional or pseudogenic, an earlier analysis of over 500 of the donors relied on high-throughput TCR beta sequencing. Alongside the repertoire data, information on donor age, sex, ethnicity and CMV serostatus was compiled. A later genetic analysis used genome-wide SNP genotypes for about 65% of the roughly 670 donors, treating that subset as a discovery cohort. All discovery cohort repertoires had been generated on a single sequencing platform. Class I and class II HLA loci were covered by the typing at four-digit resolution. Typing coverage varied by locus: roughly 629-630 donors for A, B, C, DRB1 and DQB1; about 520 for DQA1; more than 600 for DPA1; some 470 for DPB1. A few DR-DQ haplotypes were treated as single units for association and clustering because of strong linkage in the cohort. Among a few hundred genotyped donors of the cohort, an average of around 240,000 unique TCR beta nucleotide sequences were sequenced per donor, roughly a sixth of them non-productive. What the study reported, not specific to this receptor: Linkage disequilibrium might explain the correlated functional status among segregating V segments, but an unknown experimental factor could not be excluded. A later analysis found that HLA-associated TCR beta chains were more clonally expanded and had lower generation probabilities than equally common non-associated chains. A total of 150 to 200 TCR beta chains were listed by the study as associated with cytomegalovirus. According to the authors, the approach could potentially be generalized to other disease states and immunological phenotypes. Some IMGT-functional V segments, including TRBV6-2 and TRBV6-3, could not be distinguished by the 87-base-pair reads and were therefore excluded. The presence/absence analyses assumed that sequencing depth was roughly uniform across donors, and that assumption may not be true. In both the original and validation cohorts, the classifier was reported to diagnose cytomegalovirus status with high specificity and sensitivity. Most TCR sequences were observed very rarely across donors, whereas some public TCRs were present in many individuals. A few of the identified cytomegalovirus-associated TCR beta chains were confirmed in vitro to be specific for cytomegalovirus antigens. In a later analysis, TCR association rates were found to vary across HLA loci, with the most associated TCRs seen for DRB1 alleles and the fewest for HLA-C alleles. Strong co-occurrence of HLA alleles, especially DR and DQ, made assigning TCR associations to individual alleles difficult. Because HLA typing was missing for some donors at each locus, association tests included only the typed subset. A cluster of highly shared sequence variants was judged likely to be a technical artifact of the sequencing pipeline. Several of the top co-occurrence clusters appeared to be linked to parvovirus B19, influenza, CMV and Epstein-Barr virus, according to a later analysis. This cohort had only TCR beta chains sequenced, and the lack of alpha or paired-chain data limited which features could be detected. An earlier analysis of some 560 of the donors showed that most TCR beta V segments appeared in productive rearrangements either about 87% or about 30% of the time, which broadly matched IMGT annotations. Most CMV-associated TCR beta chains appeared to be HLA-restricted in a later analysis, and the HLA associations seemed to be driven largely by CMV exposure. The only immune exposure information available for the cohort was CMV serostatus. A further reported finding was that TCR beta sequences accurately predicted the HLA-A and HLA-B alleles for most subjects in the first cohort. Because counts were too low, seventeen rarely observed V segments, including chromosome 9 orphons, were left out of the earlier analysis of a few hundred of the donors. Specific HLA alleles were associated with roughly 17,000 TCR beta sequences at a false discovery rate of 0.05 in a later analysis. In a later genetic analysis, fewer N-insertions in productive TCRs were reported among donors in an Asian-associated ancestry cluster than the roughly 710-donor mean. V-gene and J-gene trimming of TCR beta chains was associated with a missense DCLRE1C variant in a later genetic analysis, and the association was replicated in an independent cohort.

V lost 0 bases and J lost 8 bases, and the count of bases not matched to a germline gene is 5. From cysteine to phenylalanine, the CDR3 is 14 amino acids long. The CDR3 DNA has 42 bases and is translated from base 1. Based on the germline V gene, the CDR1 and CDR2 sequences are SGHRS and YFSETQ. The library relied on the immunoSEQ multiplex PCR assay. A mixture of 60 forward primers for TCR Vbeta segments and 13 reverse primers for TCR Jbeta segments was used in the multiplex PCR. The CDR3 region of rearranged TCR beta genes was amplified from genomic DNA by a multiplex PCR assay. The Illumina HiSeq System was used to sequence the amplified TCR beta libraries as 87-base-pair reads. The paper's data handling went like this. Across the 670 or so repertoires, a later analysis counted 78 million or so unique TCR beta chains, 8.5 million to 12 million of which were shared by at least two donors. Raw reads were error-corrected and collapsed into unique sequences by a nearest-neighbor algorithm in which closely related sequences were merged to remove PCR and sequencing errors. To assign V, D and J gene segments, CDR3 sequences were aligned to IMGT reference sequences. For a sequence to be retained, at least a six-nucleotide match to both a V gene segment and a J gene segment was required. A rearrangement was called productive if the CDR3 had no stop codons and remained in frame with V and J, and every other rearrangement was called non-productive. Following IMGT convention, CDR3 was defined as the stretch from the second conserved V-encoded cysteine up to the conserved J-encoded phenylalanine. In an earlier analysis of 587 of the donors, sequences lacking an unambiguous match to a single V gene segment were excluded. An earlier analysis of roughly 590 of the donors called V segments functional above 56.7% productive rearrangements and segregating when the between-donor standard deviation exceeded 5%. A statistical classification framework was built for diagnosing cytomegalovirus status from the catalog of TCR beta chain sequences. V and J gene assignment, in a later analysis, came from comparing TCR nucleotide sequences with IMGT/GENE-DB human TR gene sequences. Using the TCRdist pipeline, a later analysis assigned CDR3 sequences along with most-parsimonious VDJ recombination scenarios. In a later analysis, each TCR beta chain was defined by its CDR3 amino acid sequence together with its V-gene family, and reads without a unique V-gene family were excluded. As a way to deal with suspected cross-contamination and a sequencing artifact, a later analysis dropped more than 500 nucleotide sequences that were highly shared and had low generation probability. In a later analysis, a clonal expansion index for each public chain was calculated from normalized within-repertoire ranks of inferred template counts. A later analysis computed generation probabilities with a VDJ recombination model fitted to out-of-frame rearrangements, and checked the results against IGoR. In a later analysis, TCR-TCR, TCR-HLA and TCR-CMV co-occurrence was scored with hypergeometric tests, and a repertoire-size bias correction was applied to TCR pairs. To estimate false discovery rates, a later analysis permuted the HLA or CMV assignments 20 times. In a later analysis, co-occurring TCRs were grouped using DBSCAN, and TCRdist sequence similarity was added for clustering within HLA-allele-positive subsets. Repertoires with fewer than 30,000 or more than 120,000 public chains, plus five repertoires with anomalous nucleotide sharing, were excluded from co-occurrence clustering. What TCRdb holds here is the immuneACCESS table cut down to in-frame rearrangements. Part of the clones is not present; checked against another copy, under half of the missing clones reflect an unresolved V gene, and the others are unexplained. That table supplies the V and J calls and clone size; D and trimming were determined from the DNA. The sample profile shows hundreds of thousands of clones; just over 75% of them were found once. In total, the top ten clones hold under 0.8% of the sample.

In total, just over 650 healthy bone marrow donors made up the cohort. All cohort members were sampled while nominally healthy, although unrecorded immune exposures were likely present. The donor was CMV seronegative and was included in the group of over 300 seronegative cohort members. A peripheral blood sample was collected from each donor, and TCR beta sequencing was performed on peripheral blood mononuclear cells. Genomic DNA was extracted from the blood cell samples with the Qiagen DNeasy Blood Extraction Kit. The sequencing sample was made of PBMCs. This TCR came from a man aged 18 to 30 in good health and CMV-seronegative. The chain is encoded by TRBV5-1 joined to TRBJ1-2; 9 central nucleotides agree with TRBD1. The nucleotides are TGCGCCAGCAGCTTGGATTGGACAGGGGCCGGCTACACCTTC. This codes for CASSLDWTGAGYTF.